This note documents a single T cell receptor beta chain sequence. Its antigen is currently not known. Qualities for individual bases were not recorded, and no much larger clone is one base off. The data originate from a study of cytomegalovirus exposure and HLA in healthy donors (TCRdb year 2017). With respect to the entire study: According to an earlier analysis of 587 of the donors, about 180 million T cells yielded over 100 million unique TCR beta sequences and 276 Gb of sequence data. An early release that covered about 600 HLA-typed donors contained around 300 gigabases of sequencing data and approximately 85 million unique TCR sequences. Of the approximately 370 genotyped donors, 75% to 85% were placed in the genetic ancestry cluster associated with self-reported Caucasian donors. The study aimed to test whether signatures of past pathogen exposure could be identified by cataloging public T cell receptors. Using immunosequencing, the study profiled T cell repertoires from 640 or so subjects and related those repertoires to cytomegalovirus serostatus. A separate validation cohort of 100 to 150 different subjects was used in addition to the approximately 640-subject first cohort. High-throughput TCR immunosequencing, statistical association of individual TCRs with disease status, and machine learning were combined to predict cytomegalovirus infection status. In a later analysis, previously published TCR beta repertoires from about 640 donors were re-analyzed and high-resolution HLA genotyping was added so that TCR occurrence patterns could be studied. In the later analysis, no new phenotypic data were used to find candidate immune exposures; instead, reliance was placed on TCR beta sequences and their occurrence across donors. In an earlier analysis of roughly 540 of the donors, high-throughput TCR beta sequencing was used to judge whether each TCR beta V gene segment behaved as functional or pseudogenic. Donor age, sex, ethnicity and CMV serostatus were compiled together with the repertoire data. In a later genetic analysis, genome-wide SNP genotypes for about three fifths of the 666 donors were used, and that subset was treated as a discovery cohort. Every repertoire in the discovery cohort had been generated on one and the same sequencing platform. HLA typing covered class I and class II loci at four-digit resolution. The number of typed donors differed by locus: about 620-640 for A, B, C, DRB1 and DQB1; approximately 520 for DQA1; 600 to 610 for DPA1; and roughly 450 for DPB1. Roughly five DR-DQ haplotypes were handled as single units for association and clustering, since linkage in the cohort was strong. Across around 400 genotyped donors of the cohort, an average of approximately 240,000 unique TCR beta nucleotide sequences per donor were sequenced, and roughly a sixth of those sequences were non-productive.

General study outcomes and caveats: Compared with the approximately 600-donor mean, donors in an Asian-associated ancestry cluster had fewer N-insertions in productive TCRs, according to a later genetic analysis. Immune exposure information for the cohort was limited to CMV serostatus. Because the 87-base-pair reads could not distinguish some IMGT-functional V segments, including TRBV6-2 and TRBV6-3, those segments were excluded. In vitro tests confirmed that a few of the cytomegalovirus-associated TCR beta chains recognize cytomegalovirus antigens. A later analysis found that TCR association rates varied across HLA loci, with DRB1 alleles showing the most associated TCRs and HLA-C alleles the fewest. While some public TCRs were present in many individuals, most TCR sequences turned up only very rarely across donors. An earlier analysis of around 600 of the donors showed that most TCR beta V segments appeared in productive rearrangements either about 90% or about 30% of the time, which broadly matched IMGT annotations. In both the original and validation cohorts, the classifier was reported to diagnose cytomegalovirus status with high specificity and sensitivity. A later genetic analysis associated a missense DCLRE1C variant with V-gene and J-gene trimming of TCR beta chains, and an independent cohort replicated the association. Roughly uniform sequencing depth across donors was assumed in presence/absence analyses, although this assumption may not hold. A total of fewer than 200 TCR beta chains were listed by the study as associated with cytomegalovirus. In a later analysis, most CMV-associated TCR beta chains were found to appear HLA-restricted, with HLA associations seemingly driven largely by CMV exposure. Linkage disequilibrium might explain the correlated functional status among segregating V segments, but an unknown experimental factor could not be ruled out. Only TCR beta chains were sequenced in this cohort, and the absence of alpha or paired-chain data limited detectable features. A later analysis reported that several top co-occurrence clusters appeared linked to parvovirus B19, influenza, CMV and Epstein-Barr virus. When HLA alleles, especially DR and DQ, strongly co-occurred, attributing TCR associations to individual alleles was difficult. A later analysis found that HLA-associated TCR beta chains were more clonally expanded and had lower generation probabilities than equally common non-associated chains. The earlier analysis of 450 to 700 of the donors excluded roughly 17 rarely observed V segments, including chromosome 9 orphons, because counts were too low. The authors suggested that the approach could potentially be extended to other disease states and immunological phenotypes. Because HLA typing was missing for some donors at each locus, association tests included only the typed subset. A further reported finding was that TCR beta sequences accurately predicted the HLA-A and HLA-B alleles for most subjects in the first cohort. A cluster of highly shared sequence variants was judged likely to represent a technical artifact of the sequencing pipeline. At a false discovery rate of 0.05, a later analysis linked 16,000 or so TCR beta sequences to specific HLA alleles.

The cohort was made up of under 800 healthy bone marrow donors. Cohort members were all nominally healthy when sampled, although unrecorded immune exposures were likely present. Of the 690 or so cohort members, just under 300 had a positive CMV serostatus and 350 to 450 had a negative one, while no CMV serostatus was recorded for the donor. A peripheral blood sample was provided by each donor, and peripheral blood mononuclear cells were used for TCR beta sequencing. Genomic DNA was extracted from the blood cell samples with the Qiagen DNeasy Blood Extraction Kit. As encoded in the germline V gene, CDR1 is SGHVS while CDR2 is FQNEAQ. From its cysteine to its phenylalanine, the CDR3 spans 19 amino acids. Just CDR3 DNA is preserved here, 57 bases in frame from base 1. For this chain, trimming is 0 bases at the V end and 3 bases at the J end, and the number of junction bases without a gene match is 10.

The protocol used for the library was the immunoSEQ multiplex PCR assay. A mixture of 60 forward primers for TCR Vbeta segments and 13 reverse primers for TCR Jbeta segments was used in the multiplex PCR. A multiplex PCR assay on genomic DNA amplified the CDR3 region of rearranged TCR beta genes. The Illumina HiSeq System was used to sequence the amplified TCR beta libraries as 87-base-pair reads. Per the source publication's procedure: A later analysis tallied 75 million to 85 million unique TCR beta chains across the 640 or so repertoires, and about 12 million of those chains were shared by two or more donors. Raw reads were error-corrected and collapsed into unique sequences with a nearest-neighbor algorithm that merged closely related sequences to remove PCR and sequencing errors. V, D and J gene segments were assigned by aligning CDR3 sequences to IMGT reference sequences. For a sequence to be retained, a match of at least six nucleotides to both a V gene segment and a J gene segment was required. Rearrangements were called productive when the CDR3 lacked stop codons and stayed in frame with V and J; all others were non-productive. CDR3 was defined by IMGT convention, running from the second conserved V-encoded cysteine to the conserved J-encoded phenylalanine. The earlier analysis of approximately 500 of the donors excluded sequences that lacked an unambiguous match to a single V gene segment. In an earlier analysis of several hundred of the donors, V segments were called functional above 56.7% productive rearrangements and were called segregating when the between-donor standard deviation exceeded 5%. A statistical classification framework was built to diagnose cytomegalovirus status from the catalog of TCR beta chain sequences. In a later analysis, TCR nucleotide sequences were compared against IMGT/GENE-DB human TR gene sequences so that V and J genes could be assigned. The TCRdist pipeline was used in a later analysis to assign CDR3 sequences and most-parsimonious VDJ recombination scenarios. In a later analysis, every TCR beta chain was defined by the combination of its CDR3 amino acid sequence and its V-gene family, and reads without a unique V-gene family were dropped. In a later analysis, a few hundred highly shared, low-generation-probability nucleotide sequences were removed to address suspected cross-contamination and a sequencing artifact. In a later analysis, a clonal expansion index for each public chain was calculated from normalized within-repertoire ranks of inferred template counts. In a later analysis, generation probabilities were computed using a VDJ recombination model fitted to out-of-frame rearrangements, and the results were checked against IGoR. In a later analysis, TCR-TCR, TCR-HLA and TCR-CMV co-occurrence was scored with hypergeometric tests, and a repertoire-size bias correction was applied to TCR pairs. False discovery rates were estimated in a later analysis by permuting HLA or CMV assignments 20 times. In a later analysis, co-occurring TCRs were grouped using DBSCAN, with TCRdist sequence similarity added in when clustering inside HLA-allele-positive subsets. Repertoires with fewer than 30,000 or more than 120,000 public chains were left out of co-occurrence clustering, as were five repertoires with anomalous nucleotide sharing. Held by TCRdb, this immuneACCESS table contains in-frame sequences only and omits some clones. Under half of the omission traces to an unresolved V gene where checked; the cause of the rest is unknown. That table furnishes V, J and clone size, whereas the DNA furnished D and trimming. A total of about 130,000 clones appear in this sample, approximately 62% of them only once. The top ten clones comprise about 1.5% of the sample.

What was sequenced was PBMCs. The clonotype was recovered from a human donor in good health. The rearranged segments are TRBV7-8 and TRBJ2-2; TRBD2 lines up with 10 middle nucleotides. At the DNA level, the sequence is TGTGCCAGCAGCTTAGCAGGGCGGGGAGCGGGAGGGTACACCGGGGAGCTGTTTTTT. Translated, this gives CASSLAGRGAGGYTGELFF.